One sample yielded the 29 T cell receptor beta chains listed below, sequenced in a study of T cells after posttransplantation cyclophosphamide. Profiled with immunoSEQ multiplex PCR; TCRdb holds only in-frame clones, not every one. The sample carries about 3,600 clones, about 75% recorded once. Sequences were obtained from memory CD8+ T cells sorted from blood. The receptors were sampled from a man aged 50-60 years.

This chain joins TRBV6-1 and TRBJ2-1; D remains ambiguous. Germline V gives CDR1 MNHNS, CDR2 SASEGT. V lost 10 bases and J lost 5, with 9 bases in between. The CDR3 length is 11 residues. Here the CDR3 reads CATHRNNEQFF. The DNA for the CDR3 is TGTGCCACCCACAGAAACAATGAGCAGTTCTTC.

This clone was seen a few times. The chain is built from TRBV29-1 and TRBJ2-7; a possible D gene is TRBD2 (5 bases). The CDR3 has 12 amino acids. V lost 3 bases and J lost 6, with 12 bases in between. Germline V CDR1 and CDR2: SQVTM, ANQGSEA. CDR3 loop: CSVEGAFGEQYF. DNA of the CDR3: TGCAGCGTTGAGGGAGCTTTCGGCGAGCAGTACTTC.

V is TRBV28 and J is TRBJ2-7, with 7 nucleotides matching TRBD2. This CDR3 comprises 11 residues. J lost 12 bases, V lost 5 bases, and 7 bases had no gene match. Germline V lookup: CDR1 MDHEN, CDR2 SYDVKM. CDR3 amino acids: CASSLGGRLYF. The CDR3, as DNA: TGTGCCAGCAGTCTGGGGGGGAGGCTGTACTTC.

This chain uses TRBV6-1 with TRBJ2-7, with 7 positions matching TRBD1. Looked up from germline, CDR1 is MNHNS and CDR2 is SASEGT. The junction had 5 bases not matched to a gene; V was cut back by 6 bases and J by 3 bases. The CDR3 is 13 residues long. CDR3 in amino acids: CASRRDSHYEQYF. The CDR3 DNA reads as TGTGCCAGCAGAAGGGACAGCCACTACGAGCAGTACTTC.

The CDR3 here is CASSLSSVDIQYF. The CDR3 nucleotides are TGCGCCAGCAGTTTATCCTCGGTAGACATTCAGTACTTC. The genes are TRBV5-1 and TRBJ2-4; D is ambiguous. The CDR3 is made up of 13 amino acids. CDR1 is SGHRS, CDR2 YFSETQ, per germline. V was trimmed by 5 bases and J by 8 bases, leaving 14 bases between them.

This clone was recorded a few times. The gene calls are TRBV18 and TRBJ1-1; D not resolved. Trimming took 6 bases from V and 0 from J, leaving 14 bases between them. Germline V gene lookup returns CDR1 KGHSH and CDR2 LQKENI. The CDR3 sequence is 15 residues long. The CDR3 region has the DNA TGTGCCAGCTCCCTAGACCCGAGAATGAACACTGAAGCTTTCTTT. This sequence encodes CASSLDPRMNTEAFF. Drawing the rest from reference TRBV18 and TRBJ1-1, the complete variable domain is NAGVMQNPRHLVRRRGQEARLRCSPMKGHSHVYWYRQLPEEGLKFMVYLQKENIIDESGMPKERFSAEFPKEGPSILRIQQVVRGDSAAYFCASSLDPRMNTEAFFGQGTRLTVV.

The gene calls are TRBV5-6 and TRBJ1-1; D is undetermined. V lost 4 bases, J lost 0 bases, and 7 bases lay in between. Germline CDR1 SGHDT, CDR2 YYEEEE. The CDR3 is made up of 13 amino acids. This chain's CDR3 is CASSVGLNTEAFF. The CDR3 DNA follows: TGTGCCAGCAGCGTTGGCCTGAACACTGAAGCTTTCTTT.

The V call is TRBV6-1, the J call TRBJ1-1; weak D call: TRBD1 (6 bases). Trimming pared 6 bases from V and 3 bases from J, leaving 14 bases between. This CDR3 region has 14 residues. CDR1 is MNHNS, CDR2 SASEGT, per germline. The CDR3 bases are TGTGCCAGCAGCGCTGGACAGACCTACACTGAAGCTTTCTTT. This gives the protein CASSAGQTYTEAFF.

The chain combines TRBV2 with TRBJ2-1; TRBD2 matches 12 bases. Germline values: CDR1 SNHLY, CDR2 FYNNEI. The CDR3 covers 14 residues. V was pared by 5 bases and J by 7 bases, with 3 bases of the junction left unmatched. CDR3 loop: CASSLAGGDNEQFF. CDR3 bases: TGTGCCAGCAGTCTAGCGGGGGGGGATAATGAGCAGTTCTTC.

The gene calls are TRBV6-5 and TRBJ2-7; 9 nucleotides line up with TRBD1. V was pared by 5 bases and J by 5 bases, with 10 bases of the junction left unmatched. This CDR3 comprises 15 residues. Germline values: CDR1 MNHEY, CDR2 SVGAGI. The CDR3 region has the DNA TGTGCCAGCAGTCTGACACCGGGACAGGGTGACGAGCAGTACTTC. This translates into CASSLTPGQGDEQYF.

V usage is TRBV9 and J usage is TRBJ2-5; 10 nucleotides line up with TRBD2. Germline V gives CDR1 SGDLS, CDR2 YYNGEE. V shed 0 bases and J 5 bases; nucleotides not matched to a gene: 7. The CDR3 is made up of 16 amino acids. The CDR3 bases are TGTGCCAGCAGCGTAGAAGCGGGGGGGCTAGGCGAGACCCAGTACTTC. Its translation is CASSVEAGGLGETQYF.

V is TRBV9 and J is TRBJ2-5; D is unresolved. This CDR3 comprises 12 residues. V was shortened by 0 bases and J by 5 bases, with 5 bases between the two germline ends. The germline gives CDR1 SGDLS, CDR2 YYNGEE. CDR3 loop: CASSVGGETQYF. CDR3 nucleotide sequence: TGTGCCAGCAGCGTAGGAGGCGAGACCCAGTACTTC.

The chain is built from TRBV7-9 and TRBJ2-7; 9 bases agree with TRBD1. The germline gives CDR1 SEHNR, CDR2 FQNEAQ (reference sequence). The V gene end was trimmed by 2 bases and the J gene end by 6 bases; junction bases not matched to a gene: 11. This CDR3 has 16 amino acids. This chain's CDR3 is CASSLSPGQGPLEQYF. The DNA for the CDR3 is TGTGCCAGCAGCTTATCTCCAGGACAGGGGCCCCTCGAGCAGTACTTC.

This chain links TRBV7-2 with TRBJ1-5; D might be TRBD1 (6 bases). This CDR3 region has 14 residues. CDR1 is SGHTA and CDR2 is FQGNSA in the germline V gene. Between the trimmed V and J ends, which lost 2 bases and 5 bases, there was a span of 10 bases. CDR3 loop: CASSLTGWDQPQHF. Written as DNA, the CDR3 is TGTGCCAGCAGCTTAACAGGGTGGGATCAGCCCCAGCATTTT.

This clone showed up just once. The gene calls are TRBV28 and TRBJ2-1; 10 nucleotides agree with TRBD2. CDR1 and CDR2 from the germline V gene are MDHEN and SYDVKM. CDR3 length: 16 residues. J gave up 5 bases and V 6 bases, and 10 bases lay outside the gene matches. CDR3 region: CASSPNSGGTDNEQFF. CDR3 nucleotide sequence: TGTGCCAGCAGCCCAAATAGCGGGGGGACCGACAATGAGCAGTTCTTC.

The sample holds a few counts of this clone. V is TRBV11-3 and J is TRBJ2-3; the D gene is possibly TRBD1 (6 bases). The V end was cut by 5 bases, the J end by 10 bases, with 13 bases between. CDR3 length: 12 residues. The V gene's germline CDR1 is SGHNT and CDR2 YENEEA. The CDR3 protein is CASSSRGGAQYF. For the CDR3, the DNA is TGTGCCAGCAGCAGCCGTGGGGGCGCGCAGTATTTT.

The V call is TRBV7-8, the J call TRBJ2-3; 7 bases fit TRBD2. V was pared by 3 bases and J by 2 bases, with 5 bases of the junction left unmatched. Germline V gives CDR1 SGHVS, CDR2 FQNEAQ. The CDR3 spans 15 residues. The CDR3 bases are TGTGCCAGCAGCTTTCTAGCGGCCAACACAGATACGCAGTATTTT. Amino acid sequence: CASSFLAANTDTQYF.

The V call is TRBV27, the J call TRBJ2-4, with 14 bases lining up with TRBD2. CDR1 and CDR2 from the germline V gene are MNHEY and SMNVEV (reference sequence). With 6 bases clipped from V and 7 bases from J, the junction kept 8 bases outside the gene matches. The CDR3 contains 16 residues. CDR3: CASSSGLAGGWNIQYF. CDR3 sequence (DNA): TGTGCCAGCAGCTCCGGACTAGCGGGAGGTTGGAACATTCAGTACTTC.

The V and J genes are TRBV28 and TRBJ2-7, with D possibly being TRBD1 (5 bases). This CDR3 has 13 residues. Trimming took 2 bases from V and 2 from J, leaving 7 bases between them. Germline CDR1 reads MDHEN; CDR2 reads SYDVKM. The CDR3 coding sequence is TGTGCCAGCAGTTTACAGGGCGCCTACGAGCAGTACTTC. Translated, it gives CASSLQGAYEQYF.

CDR3 amino acids: CASSKLRGAFLLGYTF. The CDR3 bases are TGTGCCAGCAGCAAATTGCGGGGGGCCTTTCTTTTAGGCTACACCTTC. The V call is TRBV28, the J call TRBJ1-2; weak D call: TRBD1 (6 bases). V was clipped by 6 bases and J by 8 bases, with 25 bases between them. The CDR3 has 16 residues. Germline CDR1 reads MDHEN; CDR2 reads SYDVKM.

V usage is TRBV28 and J usage is TRBJ1-5; no clear D gene. The germline CDR1 and CDR2 sequences are MDHEN and SYDVKM. V shed 5 bases and J shed 0 bases, with 8 bases lying between them. The CDR3 contains 14 residues. The CDR3, as DNA: TGTGCCAGCAGTCCGCGGTATAGCAATCAGCCCCAGCATTTT. It codes for CASSPRYSNQPQHF.

The chain carries TRBV13 and TRBJ2-1, with TRBD2 matching 10 bases. With 5 bases clipped from V and 0 bases from J, the junction kept 16 bases outside the gene matches. Looked up from germline, CDR1 is PRHDT and CDR2 is FYEKMQ (reference sequence). The length of the CDR3 is 20 residues. The CDR3 nucleotides are TGTGCCAGCAGCGATGGTACACTAGCGGGAAGGGGGAGCTCCTACAATGAGCAGTTCTTC. This sequence encodes CASSDGTLAGRGSSYNEQFF.

The V and J genes are TRBV9 and TRBJ2-1; possible D gene TRBD1, 6 bases. This CDR3 is 13 amino acids long. Germline V gene data show CDR1 as SGDLS and CDR2 as YYNGEE. The germline V and J ends were trimmed by 6 bases and 7 bases, with 14 bases remaining between them. The CDR3 protein is CASNPIQGNEQFF. CDR3 nucleotides: TGTGCCAGCAACCCGATCCAGGGGAATGAGCAGTTCTTC.

CDR3 sequence (DNA): TGTGCCAGCAGCGTAGGCCTAGCGGGTACCAATGAGCAGTTCTTC. This encodes CASSVGLAGTNEQFF. The V call is TRBV9, the J call TRBJ2-1; 8 bases match TRBD2. CDR1 is SGDLS and CDR2 is YYNGEE in the germline V gene. The V segment lost 0 bases and the J segment 6 bases; nucleotides outside the gene matches: 5. The length of the CDR3 is 15 residues.

The count of this clone is one. This sequence joins TRBV27 and TRBJ2-5; 9 bases are a match to TRBD2. The CDR3 totals 16 residues. Trimming removed 3 bases from V and 7 bases from J; junction bases left unmatched: 12. Germline assignment: CDR1 MNHEY and CDR2 SMNVEV (reference sequence). The CDR3 spells CASSFLLAGGPATQYF. The CDR3 nucleotides are TGTGCCAGCAGTTTTCTGTTGGCGGGAGGGCCGGCGACCCAGTACTTC.

The J gene is TRBJ2-3, the V gene TRBV28, with 8 nucleotides matching TRBD1. The germline CDR1 and CDR2 sequences are MDHEN and SYDVKM. With V trimmed by 6 bases and J by 4 bases, 9 bases remained unmatched. The CDR3 length is 15 residues. In DNA, the CDR3 is TGTGCCAGCAGCCTAATGGACAGGGTCGCAGATACGCAGTATTTT. Protein sequence: CASSLMDRVADTQYF.

The chain couples TRBV28 to TRBJ2-6, with 9 bases that match TRBD2. V gave up 4 bases and J gave up 4 bases; unmatched junction bases: 5. Per germline, CDR1 MDHEN and CDR2 SYDVKM. This CDR3 region has 16 residues. The chain's CDR3 is CASSYSGGSGANVLTF. CDR3 bases: TGTGCCAGCAGTTATAGCGGGGGCTCAGGGGCCAACGTCCTGACTTTC.

V gene TRBV9 combines with J gene TRBJ1-1, with 7 bases aligning to TRBD1. The CDR3 consists of 16 residues. Germline trimming cut 3 bases from V and 0 bases from J; bases unmatched to any gene: 8. The V gene's germline CDR1 is SGDLS and CDR2 YYNGEE. This CDR3 reads CASSDDPGQLNTEAFF. Here the CDR3 DNA reads TGTGCCAGCAGCGATGACCCGGGACAGCTGAACACTGAAGCTTTCTTT.

The V call is TRBV6-5, the J call TRBJ2-1; 10 bases map to TRBD2. The V gene's germline CDR1 is MNHEY and CDR2 SVGAGI. V lost 0 bases to trimming and J lost 4 bases; unmatched junction nucleotides: 3. CDR3 length equals 16 residues. For the CDR3, the DNA is TGTGCCAGCAGTTACTCTCTAGCGGGGGCTTACAATGAGCAGTTCTTC. This sequence encodes CASSYSLAGAYNEQFF.